These 31 T cell receptor beta chains share one sample of origin, sequenced in a study of blood T cell repertoires in COVID-19. The data were produced by immunoSEQ multiplex PCR, yet TCRdb's version contains in-frame clones alone and is incomplete. Among 250,000 to 300,000 clones, 85% to 90% were seen once, and the ten largest hold over 8.5%. The source material was peripheral blood. The receptors were gathered from a woman younger than 45 with COVID-19, enrolled during active disease.

This chain joins TRBV27 and TRBJ2-5; 8 bases align to TRBD2. The CDR3 is 13 residues long. The trim removed 6 bases at V and 9 bases at J, leaving 9 bases unmatched. Germline lookup yields CDR1 MNHEY and CDR2 SMNVEV (reference sequence). The CDR3 is CASRKTGGAAQYF. CDR3 sequence (DNA): TGTGCCAGCAGGAAAACCGGGGGGGCGGCCCAGTACTTC.

This clone was seen just once. The V and J genes are TRBV5-5 and TRBJ2-3, with 11 bases identical to TRBD2. Germline V lookup: CDR1 SGHKS, CDR2 YYEKEE (reference sequence). Trimming at V came to 6 bases and at J to 2 bases, leaving 8 bases not matched to a gene. The CDR3 runs 16 residues. Here the CDR3 DNA reads TGTGCCAGCACGTTAGCGGGGGGGCCATCCACAGATACGCAGTATTTT. Translating it yields CASTLAGGPSTDTQYF.

The V call is TRBV2, the J call TRBJ1-5; possibly TRBD1 for D (5 bases). The CDR3 is made up of 14 amino acids. Trimming left V 9 bases short and J 11 bases short, with 23 bases between. CDR1 and CDR2 (germline): SNHLY, FYNNEI. CDR3 DNA sequence: TGTGCCAGTACCGGGACGGGGGAAATTGGAGCCCAGCATTTT. Amino acid sequence: CASTGTGEIGAQHF.

The chain uses TRBV11-2 and TRBJ2-3, with 8 bases matching TRBD2. V shed 5 bases, J shed 2 bases, and the junction held 6 bases outside the gene matches. CDR1 is SGHAT and CDR2 is FQNNGV in the germline V gene. CDR3 size: 15 residues. CDR3 coding DNA: TGTGCCAGCAGCGATACTAGCGGTTACACAGATACGCAGTATTTT. Its protein is CASSDTSGYTDTQYF.

The chain joins TRBV19 to TRBJ2-2, with 10 bases that match TRBD2. Germline CDR1 reads LNHDA; CDR2 reads SQIVND (reference sequence). V lost 4 bases, J lost 6 bases, and 11 bases stayed unmatched. The CDR3 has 17 amino acids. The CDR3 loop reads CASSTVPGTSVPGELFF. The DNA for the CDR3 is TGTGCCAGTAGTACTGTCCCCGGGACTAGCGTTCCCGGGGAGCTGTTTTTT.

The chain combines TRBV5-4 with TRBJ1-3, with D maybe TRBD1 (5 bases). V lost 2 bases and J 3 bases, leaving 12 bases between the germline ends. This CDR3 has 15 amino acids. The V gene's germline CDR1 is SGHNT and CDR2 YYREEE (reference sequence). CDR3 amino acids: CASSFSRQGGNTIYF. The DNA for the CDR3 is TGTGCCAGCAGCTTTTCTAGGCAGGGTGGAAACACCATATATTTT.

The chain links TRBV12-2 to TRBJ2-7; the table's D call, TRBD1, has no DNA check behind it. TRBV12-2 has pseudogene status. This CDR3 is 15 amino acids long. CDR3 in DNA: TGTGCAAGTCGCAGGAACAGGGGCCTCCACTACGAGCAGTACTTC. Its translation is CASRRNRGLHYEQYF.

The chain joins TRBV6-1 to TRBJ1-1; D is unresolved. The CDR3 runs to 15 residues. V dropped 1 base and J dropped 0 bases, with 9 bases sitting between them. Germline CDR1 and CDR2: MNHNS and SASEGT. CDR3 sequence reads: CASSEGRGMNTEAFF. CDR3 bases: TGTGCCAGCAGTGAAGGGCGCGGGATGAACACTGAAGCTTTCTTT.

The V and J genes are TRBV3-1 (or the pseudogene TRBV3-2) and TRBJ1-1; D possibly corresponds to TRBD1 (5 bases). The germline V and J ends were trimmed by 4 bases and 7 bases, with 10 bases remaining between them. The germline CDR1 and CDR2 sequences are LGHDT and YNNKEL (reference sequence). The CDR3 has 12 residues. The CDR3 coding sequence is TGTGCCAGCAGCCCCAGGGCAGATGAAGCTTTCTTT. The encoded protein is CASSPRADEAFF.

This sequence joins TRBV7-2 and TRBJ2-5, with a possible D match to TRBD1 (5 bases). CDR3 length equals 14 residues. Germline V CDR1 and CDR2: SGHTA, FQGNSA. The ends were cut back, 2 bases at V and 1 base at J, with 8 bases in the middle. The CDR3 bases are TGTGCCAGCAGCTTACACAGGTCCCAAGAGACCCAGTACTTC. Its translation: CASSLHRSQETQYF. Full variable domain (rest looked up from reference TRBV7-2 and TRBJ2-5): GAGVSQSPSNKVTEKGKDVELRCDPISGHTALYWYRQSLGQGLEFLIYFQGNSAPDKSGLPSDRFSAERTGGSVSTLTIQRTQQEDSAVYLCASSLHRSQETQYFGPGTRLLVL.

As for this clone: This sample includes further DNA sequences coding for the same CDR3. This chain uses TRBV19 with TRBJ1-4; 9 nucleotides line up with TRBD1. From germline, CDR1 is LNHDA and CDR2 SQIVND (reference sequence). The CDR3 spans 17 residues. The V and J ends lost 4 bases and 0 bases, in that order; junction bases with no gene match: 6. CDR3 sequence (DNA): TGTGCCAGTAGTACCACTCGACAGGGGGCAACTAATGAAAAACTGTTTTTT. This encodes CASSTTRQGATNEKLFF.

The V call is TRBV9, the J call TRBJ2-3; D is possibly TRBD1 (5 bases). In germline, CDR1 is SGDLS, CDR2 YYNGEE. Trimming left V 4 bases short and J 0 bases short, with 18 bases between. The CDR3 loop spans 17 amino acids. CDR3 in DNA: TGTGCCAGCAGCCCCCCCCCAGGAGCAGGGAGCACAGATACGCAGTATTTT. Translated, it gives CASSPPPGAGSTDTQYF. Combining the CDR3 with reference TRBV9 and TRBJ2-3 gives the whole variable domain DSGVTQTPKHLITATGQRVTLRCSPRSGDLSVYWYQQSLDQGLQFLIQYYNGEERAKGNILERFSAQQFPDLHSELNLSSLELGDSALYFCASSPPPGAGSTDTQYFGPGTRLTVL.

The J gene is TRBJ1-6, the V gene TRBV7-8, with D possibly being TRBD1 (5 bases). CDR1 is SGHVS and CDR2 is FQNEAQ in the germline V gene. Trimming took 4 bases from V and 6 from J, leaving 13 bases between them. This CDR3 has 15 residues. CDR3 protein: CASSSSGLVNSPLHF. Written as DNA, the CDR3 is TGTGCCAGCAGCTCCTCGGGACTAGTTAATTCACCCCTCCACTTT.

The chain combines TRBV12-1 with TRBJ1-5; the table's D gene call, TRBD1, was not cross checked with the DNA. TRBV12-1 is classified as a pseudogene. The CDR3 totals 17 residues. The CDR3 loop reads CASSSWGTGGSNQPQHF. Written as DNA, the CDR3 is TGTGCCAGCAGCTCTTGGGGGACAGGGGGCTCTAATCAGCCCCAGCATTTT.

CDR3 sequence (DNA): TGTGCCACCTCGAAAAGGACAGGGGTTCAGCCCCAGCATTTT. It is translated as CATSKRTGVQPQHF. The chain joins TRBV7-8 to TRBJ1-5; 9 nucleotides line up with TRBD1. CDR1 and CDR2 from the germline V gene are SGHVS and FQNEAQ. Unmatched junction bases numbered 10, after V lost 10 bases and J lost 6 bases. The CDR3 is made up of 14 amino acids.

V gene TRBV6-5 combines with J gene TRBJ1-3, with unresolved D. CDR3 length: 15 residues. With 7 bases removed from V and 1 base from J, the gap between germline ends came to 14 bases. The V gene's germline CDR1 is MNHEY and CDR2 SVGAGI. CDR3 sequence reads: CASIPSEGSGNTIYF. Written as DNA, the CDR3 is TGTGCCAGCATCCCATCCGAGGGTTCTGGAAACACCATATATTTT.

The CDR3 reads CASSPREETQYF. CDR3 coding DNA: TGTGCCAGCTCACCCAGGGAAGAGACCCAGTACTTC. The V and J genes are TRBV18 and TRBJ2-5; D might be TRBD1 (5 bases). Trimming took 3 bases from V and 3 from J, leaving 5 bases between them. Germline V gene sequence: CDR1 KGHSH, CDR2 LQKENI. The CDR3 has 12 amino acids.

The V call is TRBV14, the J call TRBJ1-1; 10 positions agree with TRBD1. Germline assignment: CDR1 SGHDN and CDR2 FVKESK. The CDR3 contains 15 residues. V lost 2 bases and J lost 5; bases outside the gene matches: 5. CDR3 protein: CASSQMTGGITEAFF. In DNA, the CDR3 is TGTGCCAGCAGCCAAATGACAGGGGGCATTACTGAAGCTTTCTTT.

The chain joins TRBV18 to TRBJ1-1, with unresolved D. Trimming left V 6 bases short and J 6 bases short, with 17 bases between. CDR3 length equals 14 residues. Germline V lookup: CDR1 KGHSH, CDR2 LQKENI. This chain's CDR3 is CASSPRRDRPEAFF. The CDR3 bases are TGTGCCAGCTCCCCGAGGAGGGATCGTCCTGAAGCTTTCTTT.

This clone has just a few counts. The junction does not match germline at one end; this may be a read error. The rearrangement uses TRBV6-1 and TRBJ1-1; D gene ambiguous. The CDR3 consists of 13 residues. In germline, CDR1 is MNHNS, CDR2 SASEGT. This chain's CDR3 is CASSESGLGRRIF. DNA for the CDR3: TGTGCCAGCAGTGAGTCAGGCCTGGGGAGGAGGATCTTT.

The chain has TRBV28 and TRBJ1-6, with TRBD1 as a possible D gene (5 bases). Trimming shortened V by 3 bases and J by 8 bases, and 11 bases separated the two germline ends. The CDR3 length is 14 residues. CDR1 is MDHEN, CDR2 SYDVKM, per germline. CDR3 sequence: CASSLPGDDSPLHF. The DNA for the CDR3 is TGTGCCAGCAGTTTGCCGGGGGACGATTCACCCCTCCACTTT.

The chain couples TRBV28 to TRBJ1-5, with 7 bases lining up with TRBD1. J was trimmed by 7 bases and V by 3 bases; bases with no gene match: 6. This CDR3 spans 14 amino acids. CDR1 MDHEN and CDR2 SYDVKM come from the germline V gene. CDR3 in amino acids: CASSLDRLGQPQHF. The CDR3 DNA follows: TGTGCCAGCAGTTTGGACAGGTTGGGACAGCCCCAGCATTTT.

V usage is TRBV28 and J usage is TRBJ1-2; 11 bases map to TRBD1. Germline values: CDR1 MDHEN, CDR2 SYDVKM. This CDR3 has 11 residues. J was trimmed by 8 bases and V by 11 bases; bases with no gene match: 4. The CDR3 coding sequence is TGTGCCGGACAGGGGGCGCGGGGCTACACCTTC. This codes for CAGQGARGYTF.

The gene calls are TRBV5-1 and TRBJ1-3; TRBD1 might be the D (6 bases). V gave up 8 bases and J gave up 1 base, with 16 bases separating them. CDR3 length: 15 amino acids. CDR1 is SGHRS and CDR2 is YFSETQ in the germline V gene. The CDR3 coding sequence is TGCGCCAGTTCAACCCAGGGGCGATCTGGAAACACCATATATTTT. As protein: CASSTQGRSGNTIYF.

Only one count was recorded for this clone. The rearrangement joins TRBV7-9 to TRBJ2-1; D uncertain. Germline V gene sequence: CDR1 SEHNR, CDR2 FQNEAQ (reference sequence). V was shortened by 5 bases and J by 7 bases, with 9 bases between the two germline ends. This CDR3 spans 12 amino acids. The CDR3 loop is CASSPLRNEQFF. The CDR3 DNA follows: TGTGCCAGCAGCCCTCTACGGAATGAGCAGTTCTTC.

This clone was detected only once. The chain is built from TRBV5-4 and TRBJ1-6; 7 nucleotides align to TRBD1. Trimming at V came to 3 bases and at J to 7 bases, leaving 7 bases not matched to a gene. The CDR3 extends over 15 amino acids. Germline CDR1 is SGHNT and CDR2 is YYREEE (reference sequence). This chain's CDR3 is CASSSYRDRNSPLHF. The CDR3 coding sequence is TGTGCCAGCAGCTCCTACCGGGACAGAAATTCACCCCTCCACTTT.

The chain is built from TRBV6-6 and TRBJ1-6; D may be TRBD1 (6 bases). Germline V gene data show CDR1 as MNHNY and CDR2 as SVGAGI (reference sequence). Trimming cost V 4 bases and J 7 bases, with 17 bases left between them. CDR3 length: 16 residues. Here the CDR3 DNA reads TGTGCCAGCAGTTTGAATCCCGACAGGTGGAATTCACCCCTCCACTTT. Translating it yields CASSLNPDRWNSPLHF.

The chain combines TRBV27 with TRBJ2-5, with D tentatively TRBD1 (5 bases). Trimming took 2 bases from V and 4 from J, leaving 11 bases between them. Germline V gives CDR1 MNHEY, CDR2 SMNVEV (reference sequence). The CDR3 is 14 amino acids. The DNA for the CDR3 is TGTGCCAGCAGTTTAATGTGGGGCGGAGAGACCCAGTACTTC. Amino acids: CASSLMWGGETQYF.

In its sample, this clone was seen once. The chain couples TRBV5-8 to TRBJ1-2; 8 positions match TRBD1. The CDR3 runs to 15 residues. Germline V lookup: CDR1 SGHTS, CDR2 YDEGEE. The ends lost 3 bases at V and 3 bases at J; junction bases unmatched: 7. The CDR3 protein is CASSWRQGRDYGYTF. The CDR3 DNA sequence: TGTGCCAGCAGCTGGAGACAGGGGAGGGACTATGGCTACACCTTC. Based on the CDR3 plus reference TRBV5-8 and TRBJ1-2, the full variable domain is EAGVTQSPTHLIKTRGQQATLRCSPISGHTSVYWYQQALGLGLQFLLWYDEGEERNRGNFPPRFSGRQFPNYSSELNVNALELEDSALYLCASSWRQGRDYGYTFGSGTRLTVV.

The chain employs TRBV7-2 and TRBJ2-1; 10 bases align to TRBD2. Looked up from germline, CDR1 is SGHTA and CDR2 is FQGNSA. The V gene end was trimmed by 4 bases and the J gene end by 3 bases; junction bases not matched to a gene: 12. This CDR3 has 18 residues. CDR3 sequence (DNA): TGTGCCAGCAGCTCCTATACTCAGCGGGGGGGCAACTACAATGAGCAGTTCTTC. Amino acid sequence: CASSSYTQRGGNYNEQFF.

This chain links TRBV19 with TRBJ1-4; D possibly corresponds to TRBD1 (5 bases). CDR1 and CDR2 (germline): LNHDA, SQIVND (reference sequence). This CDR3 has 12 amino acids. V lost 5 bases, J lost 7 bases, and 8 bases lay in between. This CDR3 is CASSPDSEKLFF. The CDR3 region has the DNA TGTGCCAGTAGTCCCGACAGTGAAAAACTGTTTTTT.